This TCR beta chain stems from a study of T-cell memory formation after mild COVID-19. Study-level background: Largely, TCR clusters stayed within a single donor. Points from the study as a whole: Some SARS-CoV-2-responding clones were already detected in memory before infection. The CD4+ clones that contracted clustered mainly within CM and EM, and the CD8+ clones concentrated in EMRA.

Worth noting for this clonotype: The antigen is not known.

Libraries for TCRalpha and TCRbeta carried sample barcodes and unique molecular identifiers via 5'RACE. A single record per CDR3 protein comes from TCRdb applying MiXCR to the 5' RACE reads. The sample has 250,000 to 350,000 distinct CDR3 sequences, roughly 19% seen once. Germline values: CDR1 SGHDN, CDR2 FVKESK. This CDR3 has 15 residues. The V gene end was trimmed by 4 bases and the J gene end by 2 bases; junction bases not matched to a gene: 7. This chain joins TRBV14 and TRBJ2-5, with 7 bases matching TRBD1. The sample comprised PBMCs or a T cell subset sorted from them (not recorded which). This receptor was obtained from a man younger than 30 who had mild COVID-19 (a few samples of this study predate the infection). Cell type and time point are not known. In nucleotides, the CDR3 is TGTGCCAGCAGCCTGGGACAGTTAAAACAAGAGACCCAGTACTTC. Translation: CASSLGQLKQETQYF.